Here is one T cell receptor (beta chain) with its context. Its cognate antigen is unknown. The junction departs from the called germline gene at one end, perhaps through a read error. The data stem from a study of post-analysis software for immune sequencing data. Study as a whole: The disease courses covered relapsing-remitting, secondary progressive and progressive-relapsing multiple sclerosis. General study results and limits: Normalized Chao1 diversity was significantly reduced in patients versus controls. TRBV5-6, TRBV5-1 and TRBV20-1 were among four to six TRBV segments more frequent in patients than controls. When the samples were clustered directly with F measure, those that had been prepared in the same batch showed strong co-clustering.

The CDR3 extends over 14 amino acids. In germline, CDR1 is SGHRS, CDR2 YFSETQ. Carried by the TCR beta cDNA libraries were unique molecular identifiers. TCRdb itself ran the PCR reads through MiXCR, one entry per CDR3 protein. Among 820,000 or so distinct CDR3 sequences, 53% were seen once, and the ten largest hold about 4.5%. The sequenced sample was blood. This TCR came from a girl under 18 with multiple sclerosis. The chain is built from TRBV5-1 and TRBJ1-1; D call uncertain. The CDR3 sequence is CASSLASMNTEAFF. In DNA form, the CDR3 reads TGTGCCAGCAGCTTGGCCAGCATGAACACTGAAGCTTTCTTT.